What follows describes a single T cell receptor beta chain. The antigen remains undetermined. This specimen comes from a study of T cell responses to AZD1222 COVID-19 vaccine. Sequenced by immunoSEQ multiplex PCR; TCRdb stores in-frame clones only, minus some. The sample shows fewer than 110,000 clones, about 89% of them seen only once. Study-wide results and caveats: Two AZD1222 doses significantly raised spike-specific TCR breadth and depth over controls.

V dropped 6 bases and J dropped 6 bases, with 15 bases sitting between them. The germline V gene has CDR1 MNHEY and CDR2 SVGAGI. The CDR3 sequence is 13 residues long. The chain couples TRBV6-5 to TRBJ2-7; D unclear. The starting material was peripheral blood, obtained on day 0 of AZD1222 vaccination. The TCR comes from an adult in good health. In DNA form, the CDR3 reads TGTGCCAGCAGCCCCGGACCCACTGGCGAGCAGTACTTC. It encodes CASSPGPTGEQYF.